Sequencing of this T cell receptor beta chain was carried out in a study of T cells in Graves' hyperthyroidism and ophthalmopathy. Participants, patients aged 18 to 65, had newly diagnosed hyperthyroidism with a duration under 2 months. Diagnosing involved the use of clinical symptoms, serum thyroxine and TRAb, thyroid ultrasound and orbital computed tomography. RNA transcripts yielded amplified TCR beta CDR3 regions. The HTBI primer set was used in a first-round RT-PCR of the TCR CDR3. TCRdb reprocessed the multiplex PCR reads via MiXCR and lists one record per CDR3 protein. The repertoire includes a few hundred thousand distinct CDR3 sequences, about 15% of them detected once, and about 7% sits in the top ten. V lost 2 bases to trimming and J lost 3 bases, with 19 bases between them. There are 18 residues in the CDR3. Germline loops: CDR1 SEHNR, CDR2 FQNEAQ (reference sequence). Study-wide results and caveats: A model of 13 V-J pairs discriminated ophthalmopathy from stable hyperthyroidism. Within blood appeared most thyroid clonotypes that had expanded above 0.001.

This clonotype was observed a handful of times. As yet, its antigen is unknown. Sequencing was done on a sample of blood. The source is a woman in her twenties or thirties with Graves' hyperthyroidism. This sequence joins TRBV7-9 and TRBJ1-4; D possibly corresponds to TRBD1 (5 bases). The CDR3 DNA sequence: TGTGCCAGCAGCTTAAGGCGGCAGGGAGCGCACCCTAATGAAAAACTGTTTTTT. This sequence encodes CASSLRRQGAHPNEKLFF.